The source of this TCR beta chain is a study of identifying expanded T cells in peripheral blood. Study-wide findings and caveats: Variance in clone template counts between roughly two-week samples significantly increased with total template count across all healthy donors. Roughly 1.2 clones differed between technical replicates, versus about 15 and 19 over time.

Collection occurred without any documented infections or immune events in donors. This CDR3 comprises 18 residues. Trimming removed 0 bases from V and 7 bases from J; junction bases left unmatched: 12. The germline V gene encodes CDR1 LNHNV and CDR2 YYDKDF (reference sequence). TCRdb's copy holds only in-frame clones and misses some; the assay was immunoSEQ multiplex PCR. The data show 65,000 to 95,000 clones, less than 90% seen once. A note on this clone: Its antigen is currently unknown.

The rearrangement uses TRBV15 and TRBJ2-1; TRBD2 aligns across 10 bases. This sequence was found in a person aged 18 to 70 in good health. Sequenced material: blood. In nucleotides, the CDR3 is TGTGCCACCAGCAGAGAATCTCGAGCTAGCGGGAGAACAAATGAGCAGTTCTTC. Protein product: CATSRESRASGRTNEQFF.